The clone carrying this TCR beta chain was recorded at least ten times. These data belong to a study of neurological immune-mediated disorders. The CDR3 length is 12 residues. Germline V CDR1 and CDR2: SGHRS, YFSETQ. Trimming pared 4 bases from V and 9 bases from J, leaving 14 bases between. In TCRdb, the 5' RACE reads were re-called with MiXCR into one record per CDR3 protein. The data hold 70,000 to 75,000 distinct CDR3 sequences, with approximately 13% observed a single time. Time point defined: longitudinal time-point 1 (baseline). The sequence came from a female donor with HTLV-1-associated myelopathy (HAM/TSP). The sample taken for sequencing was PBMCs. V and J are TRBV5-1 and TRBJ2-7; no clear D. Here the CDR3 DNA reads TGCGCCAGCAGCCTCCGTTCCTATCTGCAGTACTTC. It specifies CASSLRSYLQYF.